This T cell receptor (beta chain) was sequenced in a study of T cell repertoires in cytomegalovirus infection. General study findings and limits: Within the response measured ex vivo, HLA-C-restricted CMV-specific TCR beta clonotypes were dominant.

A word on this clonotype: Its antigen is not known.

TCRdb reanalysed the reads using MiXCR and keeps one entry per CDR3 protein. The sample holds hundreds of thousands of distinct CDR3 sequences, approximately 24% seen once. The clonotype was recovered from a human donor in good health (CMV status not recorded). Some clones in this sample may be carry-over from other donors' samples. The sample consisted of CD8+ T cells from PBMCs.

CDR3 amino acids: CASSLGGVHSYEQYV. CDR3 coding DNA: TGTGCCAGCAGCTTGGGCGGGGTCCACTCCTACGAGCAGTACGTC. J is TRBJ2-7 and V is TRBV5-6; possible D gene TRBD2, 6 bases. This CDR3 contains 15 residues. Deletions cut 0 bases from V and 0 bases from J, with 10 bases between. Germline V CDR1 and CDR2: SGHDT, YYEEEE.